In its sample, the clone carrying this TCR beta chain was seen a few times. The target antigen is unknown. The data stem from a study of vaccination and CD4 T cells after COVID-19. Study details: Stimulation used overlapping spike peptides from SARS-CoV-2, HCoV-NL63, HCoV-OC43 and HCoV-229E.

The time point is: late sampling 161 to 241 days after vaccination in a few convalescent patients. This sample's treatment: approximately 10-day PBMC culture with coronavirus spike peptide pools or control peptides (ViraFEST assay). An Oncomine TCR Beta short-read assay was used to sequence the DNA from cultured CD4+ T cells. Each CDR3 protein gets one entry after TCRdb re-called the PCR reads with MiXCR. The sample shows about 25,000 distinct CDR3 sequences, about 35% of them seen only once. This specimen consisted of CD4+ T cells from blood, cultured in vitro, obtained about 7 months after SARS-CoV-2 vaccination. This sequence originates from a human donor who had recovered from COVID-19.

In DNA form, the CDR3 reads TGTGCCAGCAGCTTAGAGCGGGGGCTCGAGCAGTACTTC. Amino acid sequence: CASSLERGLEQYF. This rearrangement joins TRBV7-8 to TRBJ2-7; 8 nucleotides match TRBD2. Unmatched junction bases numbered 2, after V lost 1 base and J lost 6 bases. The germline CDR1 and CDR2 sequences are SGHVS and FQNEAQ. This CDR3 region has 13 residues.